The sequence of this T cell receptor (beta chain) was determined in a study of T cell responses to AZD1222 COVID-19 vaccine. Germline lookup yields CDR1 LNHDA and CDR2 SQIVND (reference sequence). The CDR3 sequence is 15 residues long. Trimming cost V 5 bases and J 0 bases; bases outside gene matches: 4. Sequenced by immunoSEQ multiplex PCR; TCRdb stores in-frame clones only, minus some. The sample shows 85,000 to 100,000 clones, approximately 93% of them seen only once. The chain recombines TRBV19 with TRBJ1-5, with 7 bases lining up with TRBD1. Sequences were derived from peripheral blood, sampled 28 days after the second AZD1222 dose. The sequence derives from an adult who received the AZD1222 COVID-19 vaccine. CDR3 residues: CASSQDRSSNQPQHF. Here the CDR3 DNA reads TGTGCCAGTAGTCAGGACAGGAGTAGCAATCAGCCCCAGCATTTT.